The sample holds many counts of the clone carrying this T cell receptor beta chain. Germline assignment: CDR1 LNHDA and CDR2 SQIVND (reference sequence). V dropped 3 bases and J dropped 7 bases, with 10 bases sitting between them. This CDR3 spans 13 amino acids. This entry comes from a study of prognosis after radiotherapy for stage I lung cancer. Study in general: It was between April 2018 and January 2019 that stage I non-small cell lung cancer patients were enrolled. Some 14 of the patients were found to have newly diagnosed primary stage I lung tumors, and five were living with oligometastatic NSCLC after surgical resection of the primary tumor. Seven of the patients had squamous cell carcinoma tumors, while twelve had adenocarcinoma tumors.

Two rounds of multiplex PCR amplified TCR beta CDR3 from genomic DNA. Used in first-round PCR were primers specific to each TRBV and TRBJ gene. MiXCR, run by TCRdb on the multiplex PCR reads, gives a single entry per CDR3 protein. The profile shows about 17,000 distinct CDR3 sequences, roughly 45% of them singletons. The chain carries TRBV19 and TRBJ2-1; D tentatively fits TRBD1 or TRBD2 (5 bases each). This sample comprised PBMCs, obtained before or after stereotactic body radiation therapy (not recorded which). The sequence came from a donor at least 50 years old with non-small cell lung cancer. This chain's CDR3 is CASSIFEGNEQFF. The DNA for the CDR3 is TGTGCCAGTAGTATCTTCGAGGGGAATGAGCAGTTCTTC.